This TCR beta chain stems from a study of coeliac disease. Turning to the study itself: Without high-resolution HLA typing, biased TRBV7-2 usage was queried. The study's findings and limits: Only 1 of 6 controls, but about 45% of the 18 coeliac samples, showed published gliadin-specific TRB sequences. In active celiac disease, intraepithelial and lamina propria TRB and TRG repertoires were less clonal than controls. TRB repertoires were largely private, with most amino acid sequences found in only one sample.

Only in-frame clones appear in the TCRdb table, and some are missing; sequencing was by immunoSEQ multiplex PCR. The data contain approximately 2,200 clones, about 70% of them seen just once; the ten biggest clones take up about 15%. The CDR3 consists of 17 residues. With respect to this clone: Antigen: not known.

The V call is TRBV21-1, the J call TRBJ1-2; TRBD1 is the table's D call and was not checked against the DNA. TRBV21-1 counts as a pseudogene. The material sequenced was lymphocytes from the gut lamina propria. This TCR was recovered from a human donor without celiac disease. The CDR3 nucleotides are TGTGCCAGCAGCAAAGTTGGTCTGGGCAGGATCCGTTGGGGCTACACCTTC. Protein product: CASSKVGLGRIRWGYTF.